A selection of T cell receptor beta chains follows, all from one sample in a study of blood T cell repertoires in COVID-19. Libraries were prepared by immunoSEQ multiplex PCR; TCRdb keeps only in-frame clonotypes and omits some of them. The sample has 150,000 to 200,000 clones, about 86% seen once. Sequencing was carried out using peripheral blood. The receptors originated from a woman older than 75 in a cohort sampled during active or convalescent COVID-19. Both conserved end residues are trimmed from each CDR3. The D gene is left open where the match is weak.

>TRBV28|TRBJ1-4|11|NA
ASTSGANEKLF
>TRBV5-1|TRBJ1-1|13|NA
ASSLIYGQNTEAF
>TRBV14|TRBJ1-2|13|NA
ASSHGARSFGGYT
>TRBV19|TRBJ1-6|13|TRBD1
ASRTGGNDNSPLH
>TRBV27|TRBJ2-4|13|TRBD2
ASNLAGAPKNIQY
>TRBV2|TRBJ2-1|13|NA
ASSEGRGSYNEQF
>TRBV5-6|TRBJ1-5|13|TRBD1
ASSLGTGANQPQH
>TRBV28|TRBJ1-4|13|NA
ASTELRGTNEKLF
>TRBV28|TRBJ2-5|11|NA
ASLEGGEETQY
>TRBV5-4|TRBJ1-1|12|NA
ASSSPAGNTEAF
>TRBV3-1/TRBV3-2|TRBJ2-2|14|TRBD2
ASSLFAGGGTGELF